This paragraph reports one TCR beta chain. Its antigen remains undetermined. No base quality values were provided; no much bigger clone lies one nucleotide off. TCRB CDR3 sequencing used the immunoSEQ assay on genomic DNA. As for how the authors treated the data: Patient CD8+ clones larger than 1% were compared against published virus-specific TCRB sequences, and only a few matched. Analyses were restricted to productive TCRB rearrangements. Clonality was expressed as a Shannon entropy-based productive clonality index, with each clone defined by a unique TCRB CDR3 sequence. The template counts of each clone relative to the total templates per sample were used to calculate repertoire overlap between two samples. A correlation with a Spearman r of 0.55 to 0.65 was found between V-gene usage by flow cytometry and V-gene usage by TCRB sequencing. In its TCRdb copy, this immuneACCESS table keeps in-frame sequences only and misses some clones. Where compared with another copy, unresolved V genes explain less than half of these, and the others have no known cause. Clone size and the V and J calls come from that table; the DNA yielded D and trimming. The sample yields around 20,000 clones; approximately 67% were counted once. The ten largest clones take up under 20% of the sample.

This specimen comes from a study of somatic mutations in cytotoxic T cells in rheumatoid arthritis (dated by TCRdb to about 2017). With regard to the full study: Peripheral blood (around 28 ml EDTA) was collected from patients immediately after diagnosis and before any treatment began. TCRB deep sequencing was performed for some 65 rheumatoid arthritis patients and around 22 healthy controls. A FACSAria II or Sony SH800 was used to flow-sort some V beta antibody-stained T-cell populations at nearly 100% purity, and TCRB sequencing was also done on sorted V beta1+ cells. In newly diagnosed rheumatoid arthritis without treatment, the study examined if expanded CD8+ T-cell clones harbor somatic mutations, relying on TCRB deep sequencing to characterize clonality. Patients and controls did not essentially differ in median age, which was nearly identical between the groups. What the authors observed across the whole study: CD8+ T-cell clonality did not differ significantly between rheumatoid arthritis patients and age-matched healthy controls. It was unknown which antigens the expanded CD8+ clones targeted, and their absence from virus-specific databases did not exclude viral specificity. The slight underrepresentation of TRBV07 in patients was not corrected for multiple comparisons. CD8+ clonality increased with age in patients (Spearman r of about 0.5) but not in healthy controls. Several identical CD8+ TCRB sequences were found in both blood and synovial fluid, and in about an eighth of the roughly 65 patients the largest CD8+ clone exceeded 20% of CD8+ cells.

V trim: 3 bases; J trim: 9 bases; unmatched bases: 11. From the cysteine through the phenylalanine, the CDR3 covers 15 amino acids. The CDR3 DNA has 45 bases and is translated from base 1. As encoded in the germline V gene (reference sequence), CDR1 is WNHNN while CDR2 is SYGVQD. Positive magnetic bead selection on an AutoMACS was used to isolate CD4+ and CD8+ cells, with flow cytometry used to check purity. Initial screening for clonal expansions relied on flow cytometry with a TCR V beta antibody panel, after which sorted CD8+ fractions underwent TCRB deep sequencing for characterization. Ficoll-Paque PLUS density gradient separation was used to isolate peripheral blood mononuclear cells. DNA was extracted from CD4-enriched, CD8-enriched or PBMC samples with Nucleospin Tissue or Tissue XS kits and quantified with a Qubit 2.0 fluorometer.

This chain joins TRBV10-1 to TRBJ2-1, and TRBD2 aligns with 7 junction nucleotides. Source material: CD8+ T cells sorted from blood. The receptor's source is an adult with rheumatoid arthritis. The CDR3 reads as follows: CASSDPGLGWGEQFF. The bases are TGCGCCAGCAGTGATCCAGGACTAGGGTGGGGTGAGCAGTTCTTC.